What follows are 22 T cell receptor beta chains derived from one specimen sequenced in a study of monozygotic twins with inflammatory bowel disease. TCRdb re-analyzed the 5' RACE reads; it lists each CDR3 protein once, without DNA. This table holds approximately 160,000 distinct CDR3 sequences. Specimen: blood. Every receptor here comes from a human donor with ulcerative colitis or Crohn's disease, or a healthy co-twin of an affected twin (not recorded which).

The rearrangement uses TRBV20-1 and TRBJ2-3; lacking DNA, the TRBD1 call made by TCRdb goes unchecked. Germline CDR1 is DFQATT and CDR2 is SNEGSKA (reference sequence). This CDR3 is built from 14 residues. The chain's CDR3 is CSAQTGERTDTQYF.

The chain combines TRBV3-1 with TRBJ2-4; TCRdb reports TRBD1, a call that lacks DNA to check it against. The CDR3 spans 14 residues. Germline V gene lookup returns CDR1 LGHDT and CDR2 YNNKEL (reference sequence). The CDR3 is CASSQVPRGNIQYF. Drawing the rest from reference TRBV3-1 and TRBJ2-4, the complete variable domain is DTAVSQTPKYLVTQMGNDKSIKCEQNLGHDTMYWYKQDSKKFLKIMFSYNNKELIINETVPNRFSPKSPDKAHLNLHINSLELGDSAVYFCASSQVPRGNIQYFGAGTRLSVL.

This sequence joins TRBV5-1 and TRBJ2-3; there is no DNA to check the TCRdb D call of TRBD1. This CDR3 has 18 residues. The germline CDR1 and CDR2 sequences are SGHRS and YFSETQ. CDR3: CASSLDPRGSIRTDTQYF.

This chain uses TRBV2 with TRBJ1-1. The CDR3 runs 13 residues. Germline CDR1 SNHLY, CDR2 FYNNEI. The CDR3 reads CASKPARNTEAFF.

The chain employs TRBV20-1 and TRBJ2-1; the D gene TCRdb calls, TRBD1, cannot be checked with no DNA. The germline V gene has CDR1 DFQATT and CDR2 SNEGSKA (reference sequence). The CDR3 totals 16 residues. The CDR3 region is CSANGGASLFHNEQFF.

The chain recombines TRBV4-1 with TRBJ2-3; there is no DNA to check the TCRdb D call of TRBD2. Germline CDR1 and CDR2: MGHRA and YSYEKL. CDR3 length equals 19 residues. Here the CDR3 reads CASSQEEWRLAGSTDTQYF.

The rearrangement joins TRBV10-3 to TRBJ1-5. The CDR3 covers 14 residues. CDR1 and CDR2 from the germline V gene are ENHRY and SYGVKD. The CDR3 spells CAISPAAGRQPQHF.

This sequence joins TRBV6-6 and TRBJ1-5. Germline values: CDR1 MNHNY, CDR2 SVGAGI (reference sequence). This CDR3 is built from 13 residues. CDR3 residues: CASSNRVSQPQHF.

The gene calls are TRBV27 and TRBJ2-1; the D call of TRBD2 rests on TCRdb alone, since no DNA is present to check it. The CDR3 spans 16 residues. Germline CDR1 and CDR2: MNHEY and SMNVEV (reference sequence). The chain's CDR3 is CASRKWTSGVTDEQFF.

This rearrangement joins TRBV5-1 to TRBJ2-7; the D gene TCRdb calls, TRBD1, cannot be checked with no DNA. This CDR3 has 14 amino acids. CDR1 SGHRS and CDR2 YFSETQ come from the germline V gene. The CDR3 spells CASSDDSEPYEQYF.

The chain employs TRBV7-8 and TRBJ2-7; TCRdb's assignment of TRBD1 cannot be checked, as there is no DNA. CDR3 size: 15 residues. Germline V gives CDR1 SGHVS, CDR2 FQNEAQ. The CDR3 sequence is CASSTPDRALSEQYF.

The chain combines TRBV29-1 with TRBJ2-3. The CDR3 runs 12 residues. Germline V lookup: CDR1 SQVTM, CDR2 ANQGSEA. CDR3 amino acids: CSVVLSTDTQYF.

The CDR3 loop is CASSYQAVNTEAFF. The gene calls are TRBV6-5 and TRBJ1-1. The CDR3 has 14 residues. Germline assignment: CDR1 MNHEY and CDR2 SVGAGI.

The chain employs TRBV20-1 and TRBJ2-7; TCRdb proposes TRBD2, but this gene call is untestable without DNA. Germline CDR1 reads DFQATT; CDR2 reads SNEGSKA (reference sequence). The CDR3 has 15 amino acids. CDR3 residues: CSAREGTSVAYEQYF.

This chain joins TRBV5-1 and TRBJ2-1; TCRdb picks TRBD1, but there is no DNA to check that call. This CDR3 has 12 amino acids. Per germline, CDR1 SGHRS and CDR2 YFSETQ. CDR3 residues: CASSQSRDTQFF.

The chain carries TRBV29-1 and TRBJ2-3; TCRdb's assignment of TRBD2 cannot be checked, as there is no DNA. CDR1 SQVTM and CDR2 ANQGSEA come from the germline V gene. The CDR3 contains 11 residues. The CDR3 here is CSVPFRAPSYF.

This CDR3 reads CASTTPGLGGNEQFF. The rearrangement joins TRBV7-9 to TRBJ2-1; TCRdb reports TRBD2, a call that lacks DNA to check it against. This CDR3 is built from 15 residues. Germline CDR1 SEHNR, CDR2 FQNEAQ (reference sequence). The full variable domain, with the rest looked up from reference TRBV7-9 and TRBJ2-1, is DTGVSQNPRHKITKRGQNVTFRCDPISEHNRLYWYRQTLGQGPEFLTYFQNEAQLEKSRLLSDRFSAERPKGSFSTLEIQRTEQGDSAMYLCASTTPGLGGNEQFFGPGTRLTVL.

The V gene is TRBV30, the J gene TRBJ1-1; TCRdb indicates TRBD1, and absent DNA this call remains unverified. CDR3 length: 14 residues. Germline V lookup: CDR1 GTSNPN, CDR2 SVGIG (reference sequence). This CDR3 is CAWSATGVNTEAFF.

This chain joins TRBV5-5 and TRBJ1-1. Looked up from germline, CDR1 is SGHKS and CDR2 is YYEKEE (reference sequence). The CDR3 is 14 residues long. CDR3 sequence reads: CASSLSHLNTEAFF.

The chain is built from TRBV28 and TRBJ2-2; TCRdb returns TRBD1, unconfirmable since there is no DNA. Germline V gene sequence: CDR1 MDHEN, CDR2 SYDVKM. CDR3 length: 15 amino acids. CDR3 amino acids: CASSDQGAITGELFF.

The CDR3: CASTPSLNNSPLHF. The chain recombines TRBV19 with TRBJ1-6. This CDR3 is 14 amino acids long. Germline V gives CDR1 LNHDA, CDR2 SQIVND (reference sequence).

The CDR3 sequence: CATSRDLVGSAEQYF. The chain employs TRBV15 and TRBJ2-7. CDR1 LNHNV and CDR2 YYDKDF come from the germline V gene (reference sequence). This CDR3 spans 15 amino acids.